These 14 T cell receptor beta chains were sequenced from one sample in a study of cytotoxic CD8 clonotypes in ibrutinib-treated CLL. Measured with immunoSEQ multiplex PCR; TCRdb has only the in-frame clones, and not every one. The repertoire holds 300,000 to 400,000 clones, over 55% seen once, with around 6.6% in the top ten. The source material was PBMCs, sampled after 36 months of ibrutinib treatment. These receptors were obtained from a human donor with chronic lymphocytic leukemia.

The rearrangement links TRBV11-2 to TRBJ1-3, with 9 bases lining up with TRBD1. The CDR3 extends over 16 amino acids. J lost 3 bases, V lost 4 bases, and 7 bases had no gene match. Looked up from germline, CDR1 is SGHAT and CDR2 is FQNNGV. The CDR3 loop is CASSSLGQGYGNTIYF. The CDR3 DNA is TGTGCCAGCAGCTCCCTGGGACAGGGATATGGAAACACCATATATTTT.

In its sample, this clone was seen a few times. V and J are TRBV2 and TRBJ1-2; TRBD1 is a possible D gene (5 bases). Trimming took 6 bases from V and 4 from J, leaving 15 bases between them. The CDR3 has 14 residues. Germline V lookup: CDR1 SNHLY, CDR2 FYNNEI. CDR3 in amino acids: CASRDPRGGYGYTF. CDR3 sequence (DNA): TGTGCCAGCAGAGACCCTCGGGGGGGCTATGGCTACACCTTC.

The chain has TRBV25-1 and TRBJ2-2; 14 nucleotides match TRBD2. Germline CDR1 and CDR2: MGHDK and SYGVNS. V lost 5 bases, J lost 6 bases, and 2 bases stayed unmatched. The CDR3 length is 15 residues. For the CDR3, the DNA is TGTGCCAGCAGTTTGGGACTAGCGGGAGCCGGGGAGCTGTTTTTT. Translating it yields CASSLGLAGAGELFF.

The chain recombines TRBV18 with TRBJ2-3; a possible D gene is TRBD2 (5 bases). The length of the CDR3 is 13 residues. The V end was cut by 3 bases, the J end by 2 bases, with 6 bases between. CDR1 KGHSH and CDR2 LQKENI come from the germline V gene. CDR3 region: CASSPEVTDTQYF. CDR3 DNA sequence: TGTGCCAGCTCACCGGAGGTCACAGATACGCAGTATTTT.

The chain employs TRBV4-1 and TRBJ1-4, with D uncertain. CDR1 is MGHRA and CDR2 is YSYEKL in the germline V gene. The CDR3 has 17 amino acids. Trimming pared 1 base from V and 6 bases from J, leaving 18 bases between. CDR3 nucleotides: TGCGCCAGCAGCCAAGGCCCCCAGTTAGGGCTCGATGAAAAACTGTTTTTT. Protein: CASSQGPQLGLDEKLFF.

The CDR3 DNA is TGCGCCAGCAGCCAATCTAACTATGTCTCCTACAATGAGCAGTTCTTC. Translated: CASSQSNYVSYNEQFF. The chain couples TRBV4-1 to TRBJ2-1; D is uncertain. V lost 2 bases to trimming and J lost 0 bases, with 11 bases between them. The CDR3 has 16 residues. Germline CDR1 MGHRA, CDR2 YSYEKL.

The CDR3 coding sequence is TGTGCCAGCAGTTCCTTAGCGGGAGCGTCCTACGAGCAGTACTTC. Translated, it gives CASSSLAGASYEQYF. The chain uses TRBV6-5 and TRBJ2-7, with 9 positions matching TRBD2. This CDR3 has 15 amino acids. From germline, CDR1 is MNHEY and CDR2 SVGAGI. The trim removed 4 bases at V and 1 base at J, leaving 5 bases unmatched.

This chain joins TRBV5-1 and TRBJ2-1, with D maybe TRBD2 (6 bases). Germline V gives CDR1 SGHRS, CDR2 YFSETQ. CDR3 size: 13 residues. Trimming pared 1 base from V and 7 bases from J, leaving 9 bases between. The CDR3 loop reads CASSLTSTNEQFF. Written as DNA, the CDR3 is TGCGCCAGCAGCTTGACTAGCACGAATGAGCAGTTCTTC.

This rearrangement joins TRBV5-1 to TRBJ2-5, with D perhaps matching TRBD2 (6 bases). The CDR3 is made up of 15 amino acids. The germline gives CDR1 SGHRS, CDR2 YFSETQ. V was shortened by 0 bases and J by 2 bases, with 11 bases between the two germline ends. In DNA, the CDR3 is TGCGCCAGCAGCTTGGGGGCGGGGAATCAAGAGACCCAGTACTTC. Translated: CASSLGAGNQETQYF.

The CDR3, as DNA: TGTGCCAGCGCCGTGGGATTAACTGAAGCTTTCTTT. Translated, it gives CASAVGLTEAFF. This chain uses TRBV28 with TRBJ1-1; D gene unclear. In germline, CDR1 is MDHEN, CDR2 SYDVKM. This CDR3 has 12 amino acids. V shed 8 bases and J shed 5 bases, with 12 bases lying between them. Combining the CDR3 with reference TRBV28 and TRBJ1-1 gives the whole variable domain DVKVTQSSRYLVKRTGEKVFLECVQDMDHENMFWYRQDPGLGLRLIYFSYDVKMKEKGDIPEGYSVSREKKERFSLILESASTNQTSMYLCASAVGLTEAFFGQGTRLTVV.

This clone has more than one count but fewer than ten. This chain connects TRBV9 to TRBJ1-2; a possible D gene is TRBD1 (5 bases). The CDR3 is 16 amino acids. CDR1 and CDR2 (germline): SGDLS, YYNGEE. V was pared by 3 bases and J by 4 bases, with 19 bases between. The chain's CDR3 is CASSASLSQESYGYTF. As DNA, the CDR3 is TGTGCCAGCAGCGCCTCCCTTTCACAGGAGTCCTATGGCTACACCTTC. Drawing the rest from reference TRBV9 and TRBJ1-2, the complete variable domain is DSGVTQTPKHLITATGQRVTLRCSPRSGDLSVYWYQQSLDQGLQFLIQYYNGEERAKGNILERFSAQQFPDLHSELNLSSLELGDSALYFCASSASLSQESYGYTFGSGTRLTVV.

The chain is built from TRBV11-2 and TRBJ1-4; D call uncertain. Trimming took off 0 bases at V and 5 bases at J, with 10 bases between the two ends. CDR1 is SGHAT, CDR2 FQNNGV, per germline. The CDR3 loop spans 15 amino acids. CDR3 amino acids: CASSLDGPLNEKLFF. The CDR3, as DNA: TGTGCCAGCAGCTTAGACGGCCCGTTAAATGAAAAACTGTTTTTT.

The V call is TRBV7-9, the J call TRBJ2-7, with 9 bases lining up with TRBD1. CDR3 size: 14 residues. Germline loops: CDR1 SEHNR, CDR2 FQNEAQ (reference sequence). The V gene end was trimmed by 2 bases and the J gene end by 4 bases; junction bases not matched to a gene: 3. The CDR3 region is CASSLTGGEYEQYF. CDR3 DNA sequence: TGTGCCAGCAGCTTAACAGGGGGCGAGTACGAGCAGTACTTC.

The chain employs TRBV7-8 and TRBJ2-1; D perhaps matches TRBD1 (5 bases). This CDR3 spans 15 amino acids. Germline assignment: CDR1 SGHVS and CDR2 FQNEAQ. V lost 3 bases and J 0 bases, leaving 9 bases between the germline ends. CDR3 sequence reads: CASSFRQNSYNEQFF. In DNA form, the CDR3 reads TGTGCCAGCAGCTTTAGACAGAACTCCTACAATGAGCAGTTCTTC.